The rows below give T cell receptor beta chains drawn from one sample of a study of T cells in Graves' hyperthyroidism and ophthalmopathy. MiXCR, applied by TCRdb to the multiplex PCR reads, yields one record per CDR3 protein. The data show hundreds of thousands of distinct CDR3 sequences, approximately 42% seen once. The sample comprised peripheral blood or thyroid tissue (not recorded which). The receptors stem from an adult man with Graves' disease, either hyperthyroidism or ophthalmopathy (not recorded which). Each CDR3 is given without its conserved first and last residue. The size of a clone is reported for some rows only, either as once, few or many, or as a class for expanded clones.

>-|TRBJ1-4|TRBV7-2
ASSFPTGANEKLF
>-|TRBJ1-2|TRBV29-1
SASTGHYGYT
>-|TRBJ1-1|TRBV7-9
ASSHGHFMNTEAF
>many|TRBJ2-2|TRBV9
ASSVRDTGELF
>once|TRBJ2-5|TRBV2
ASGAGSQPQY
>-|TRBJ1-1|TRBV29-1
SVPGGRNTEAF
>few|TRBJ2-2|TRBV24-1
ATSDLTSGANGELF
>-|TRBJ1-2|TRBV6-6
ASRPTVAPGYT
>-|TRBJ1-5|TRBV11-1
ASSKDTIPSQPQH
>-|TRBJ1-2|TRBV15
ATSSSSAYGYT
>-|TRBJ2-2|TRBV19
ASSPGLPWNTGELF
>many|TRBJ2-7|TRBV29-1
SVQGAREQY
>-|TRBJ1-5|TRBV7-2
AGSFGTGANQPQH
>-|TRBJ1-1|TRBV7-3
ASSPRWTEAF
>-|TRBJ2-6|TRBV6-6
ASSTSGGSSSGANVLT
>many|TRBJ1-6|TRBV7-8
ASSLPRGNNSPLH
>many|TRBJ2-7|TRBV7-9
ASSQGTGGYEQY
>few|TRBJ1-4|TRBV11-2
AWSAKGEKLF
>many|TRBJ2-2|TRBV5-1
ASSLERDMELF
>few|TRBJ2-5|TRBV12-3/TRBV12-4
ASSRTSGGLKETQY
>many|TRBJ2-2|TRBV7-2
ASSLVGRETGELF
>many|TRBJ1-2|TRBV2
ASNRDSNYGYT
>-|TRBJ1-5|TRBV6-5
ASSHGGNQPQH
>-|TRBJ1-1|TRBV12-3/TRBV12-4
ASSLGAGTANTEAF
>-|TRBJ2-5|TRBV24-1
ATSDFRTSGTQY
>-|TRBJ1-1|TRBV7-2
ANSLGSSGTEAF
>-|TRBJ2-7|TRBV7-2
ASSPGGVSSHEQY
>few|TRBJ2-5|TRBV5-1
ASSYSGTSGGEETQY
>once|TRBJ2-5|TRBV7-9
ASSQEGFKETQY
>few|TRBJ2-7|TRBV2
ASSEGASGASSYEQY
>many|TRBJ1-2|TRBV2
ASSGAGVTYGYT
>many|TRBJ2-5|TRBV20-1
SAGDLTGGWETQY
>few|TRBJ2-7|TRBV7-2
ASSLVGVNYEQY
>many|TRBJ2-7|TRBV7-9
ASSASTGSYEQY
>few|TRBJ1-4|TRBV7-9
ASSSPGRANEKLF
>-|TRBJ1-1|TRBV4-1
ASSQVYGIREAF
>-|TRBJ1-1|TRBV10-1
ASMEELSTEAF
>-|TRBJ1-2|TRBV10-3
ASVTGQGEAYGYT